This section outlines one TCR beta chain sequence together with its context. The antigen is undetermined. These data are taken from a study of cytomegalovirus exposure and HLA in healthy donors. The overall study: Prior work identified 117 million unique TCR beta sequences in roughly 180 million T cells. Among over 350 genotyped donors, around 81% fell in the Caucasian-associated ancestry cluster.

V lost 6 bases and J lost 3, with 15 bases in between. This CDR3 is built from 15 residues. Germline lookup yields CDR1 SNHLY and CDR2 FYNNEI. Findings and caveats of the study: A missense DCLRE1C variant was associated with V- and J-gene trimming of TCR beta chains in a later analysis, and an independent cohort replicated the association. It was taken for granted in presence/absence analyses that sequencing depth across donors was roughly uniform.

13 Jbeta primers and 60 Vbeta primers were used for the PCR. Data came from immunoSEQ multiplex PCR; TCRdb stores just in-frame clones and leaves some out. The table lists under 150,000 clones, about three quarters of them singletons. Sequencing was done on a sample of PBMCs. This clonotype originated in a human donor in good health. The rearrangement uses TRBV2 and TRBJ2-1, with a weak D call TRBD2 (5 bases). The CDR3 coding sequence is TGTGCCAGCAGGGGAGTGGAGCTGAACTACAATGAGCAGTTCTTC. This gives the protein CASRGVELNYNEQFF. Looking up the rest from reference TRBV2 and TRBJ2-1 gives the full variable domain: EPEVTQTPSHQVTQMGQEVILRCVPISNHLYFYWYRQILGQKVEFLVSFYNNEISEKSEIFDDQFSVERPDGSNFTLKIRSTKLEDSAMYFCASRGVELNYNEQFFGPGTRLTVL.